The 7 T cell receptor beta chains below all came from one sample that was sequenced in a study of response to subunit inactivated influenza vaccine. TCRdb reanalysed the RT-PCR reads using MiXCR and keeps one entry per CDR3 protein. This table holds approximately 700,000 distinct CDR3 sequences, 15% to 19% found once. The starting material was PBMCs from blood, obtained 11 to 12 days after vaccination. These receptors originate from a man aged 45-65 years who received an inactivated influenza vaccine.

This clonotype was found a few times. The rearrangement uses TRBV7-9 and TRBJ2-3; a possible D gene is TRBD2 (6 bases). This CDR3 contains 15 residues. V lost 5 bases, J lost 3 bases, and 15 bases lay in between. CDR1 SEHNR and CDR2 FQNEAQ come from the germline V gene (reference sequence). CDR3 bases: TGTGCCAGCAGCACCGCGGGACTCCGAACAGATACGCAGTATTTT. This translates into CASSTAGLRTDTQYF.

The chain recombines TRBV7-8 with TRBJ2-2; 8 positions match TRBD2. Looked up from germline, CDR1 is SGHVS and CDR2 is FQNEAQ. The ends lost 7 bases at V and 9 bases at J; junction bases unmatched: 7. The length of the CDR3 is 13 residues. The CDR3 bases are TGTGCCAGCACCCCGGGGGGGGCCAGGGAGCTGTTTTTT. Protein: CASTPGGARELFF.

This clonotype was detected a few times. The chain employs TRBV12-3 or TRBV12-4 and TRBJ2-5, with TRBD2 matching over 13 bases. J was trimmed by 5 bases and V by 2 bases; bases with no gene match: 5. CDR3 length equals 16 residues. The CDR3 loop is CASSLMTSGGYETQYF. CDR3 DNA: TGTGCCAGCAGTTTAATGACTAGCGGGGGGTACGAGACCCAGTACTTC.

The J gene is TRBJ1-4, the V gene TRBV13, with TRBD1 matching 7 bases. Trimming cost V 6 bases and J 7 bases; bases outside gene matches: 8. Germline values: CDR1 PRHDT, CDR2 FYEKMQ (reference sequence). The length of the CDR3 is 14 residues. Written as DNA, the CDR3 is TGTGCCAGCAGTTTGCAGGGGGGGGCTGAAAAACTGTTTTTT. This sequence encodes CASSLQGGAEKLFF.

This clonotype was counted between two and nine times. The rearrangement joins TRBV4-2 to TRBJ2-7; no clear D. The germline V and J ends were trimmed by 0 bases and 0 bases, with 9 bases remaining between them. Germline values: CDR1 LGHNA, CDR2 YNFKEQ. This CDR3 is 15 amino acids long. The CDR3 loop is CASSQDLGDSYEQYF. CDR3 sequence (DNA): TGTGCCAGCAGCCAAGATTTAGGTGACTCCTACGAGCAGTACTTC.

This clonotype was found a few times. The chain joins TRBV5-6 to TRBJ2-7; TRBD1 might be the D (5 bases). The CDR3 covers 14 residues. V lost 3 bases and J 3 bases, leaving 13 bases between the germline ends. Germline CDR1 and CDR2: SGHDT and YYEEEE. CDR3 sequence (DNA): TGTGCCAGCAGCTGGGGCCACGGAAGCTACGAGCAGTACTTC. Translated: CASSWGHGSYEQYF.

This clonotype has just a few counts. The J gene is TRBJ2-3, the V gene TRBV7-9; the D is unclear. Germline V gene data show CDR1 as SEHNR and CDR2 as FQNEAQ (reference sequence). The CDR3 totals 13 residues. V dropped 3 bases and J dropped 4 bases, with 8 bases sitting between them. In DNA form, the CDR3 reads TGTGCCAGCAGCTTGAGGACCCCAGATACGCAGTATTTT. Residues: CASSLRTPDTQYF.